Sequencing of this T cell receptor beta chain was carried out in a study of blood T cells in healthy people across ages. The draw of peripheral blood yielded 8.5 to 10 milliliters from each donor. For the second PCR, which ran for roughly 7 to 11 cycles, a sample-barcoded 5' primer and a J-beta primer mix were used. MiXCR was run by TCRdb on the 5' RACE reads, yielding one entry per CDR3 protein. The sample yields roughly 2 million distinct CDR3 sequences, around 48% seen once. The sample consisted of blood. This sequence was found in a woman between 40 and 50 years old in good health.

The CDR3 bases are TGTGCCAGCAGTTTATCGCAGCGGGGGGACCAAGAGACCCAGTACTTC. It codes for CASSLSQRGDQETQYF. V is TRBV28 and J is TRBJ2-5; 9 nucleotides agree with TRBD2. The germline V gene encodes CDR1 MDHEN and CDR2 SYDVKM. Trimming at V came to 1 base and at J to 0 bases, leaving 3 bases not matched to a gene. The CDR3 extends over 16 amino acids.